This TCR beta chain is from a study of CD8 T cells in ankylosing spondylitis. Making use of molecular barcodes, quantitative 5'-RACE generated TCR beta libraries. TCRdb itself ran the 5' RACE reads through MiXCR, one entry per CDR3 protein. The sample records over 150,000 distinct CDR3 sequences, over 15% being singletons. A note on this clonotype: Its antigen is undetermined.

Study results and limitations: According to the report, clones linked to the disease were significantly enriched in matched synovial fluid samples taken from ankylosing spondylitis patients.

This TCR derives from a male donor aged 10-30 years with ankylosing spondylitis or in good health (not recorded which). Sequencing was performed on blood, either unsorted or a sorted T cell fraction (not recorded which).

CDR3 in amino acids: CASSLDQVSGANVLTF. The CDR3 coding sequence is TGTGCCAGCAGCTTAGATCAGGTTTCTGGGGCCAACGTCCTGACTTTC. The chain employs TRBV11-3 and TRBJ2-6; the D is unclear. V was cut by 0 bases and J by 1 base, with 7 bases left in between. Germline CDR1 is SGHNT and CDR2 is YENEEA. The CDR3 length is 16 residues.